This TCR beta chain originates from a study of CD8 T cells in ankylosing spondylitis. Whole-study findings and limits: The study looked at matched synovial fluid samples from ankylosing spondylitis patients. Disease-linked clones were reported to be significantly enriched there. A TCR beta motif made of several highly homologous variants seemed typical of ankylosing spondylitis blood.

TCRdb used MiXCR to reprocess the 5' RACE reads, holding one entry per CDR3 protein. This sample has more than 150,000 distinct CDR3 sequences, with around a sixth found just once. Comment on this clonotype: Its specificity is unknown.

With 7 bases removed from V and 6 bases from J, the gap between germline ends came to 6 bases. The germline CDR1 and CDR2 sequences are SQVTM and ANQGSEA. The CDR3 runs 10 residues. The TCR comes from a male donor aged 10 to 30 with ankylosing spondylitis or in good health (not recorded which). The specimen sequenced was blood, either unsorted or a sorted T cell fraction (not recorded which). J is TRBJ2-2 and V is TRBV29-1; D perhaps matches TRBD2 (5 bases). As DNA, the CDR3 is TGCAGCGCTAGCTCCGGGGAGCTGTTTTTT. Amino acid sequence: CSASSGELFF.